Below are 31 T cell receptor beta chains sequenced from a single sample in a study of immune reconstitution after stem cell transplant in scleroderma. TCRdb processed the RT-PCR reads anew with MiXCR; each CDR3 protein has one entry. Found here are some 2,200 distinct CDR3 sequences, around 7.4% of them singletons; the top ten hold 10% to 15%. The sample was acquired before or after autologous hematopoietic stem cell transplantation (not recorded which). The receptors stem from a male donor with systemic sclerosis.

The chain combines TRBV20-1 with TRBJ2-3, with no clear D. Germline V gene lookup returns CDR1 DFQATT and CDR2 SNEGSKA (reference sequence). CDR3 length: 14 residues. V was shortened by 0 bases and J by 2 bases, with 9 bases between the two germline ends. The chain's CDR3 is CSARDLKNTDTQYF. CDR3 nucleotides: TGCAGTGCTAGAGATCTAAAGAACACAGATACGCAGTATTTT.

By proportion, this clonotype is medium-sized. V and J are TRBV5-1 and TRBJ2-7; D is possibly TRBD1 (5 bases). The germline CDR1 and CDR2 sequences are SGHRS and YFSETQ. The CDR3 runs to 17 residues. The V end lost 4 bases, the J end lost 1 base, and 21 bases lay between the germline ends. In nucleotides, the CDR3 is TGCGCCAGCAGCCCCCAGCAGGGCGGAAGGGGATCCTACGAGCAGTACTTC. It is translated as CASSPQQGGRGSYEQYF.

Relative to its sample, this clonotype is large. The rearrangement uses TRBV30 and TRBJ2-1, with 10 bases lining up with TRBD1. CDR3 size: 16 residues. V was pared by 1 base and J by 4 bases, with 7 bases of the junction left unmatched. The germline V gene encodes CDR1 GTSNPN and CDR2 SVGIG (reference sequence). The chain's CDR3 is CAWSAGDRGPYNEQFF. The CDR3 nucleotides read TGTGCCTGGAGTGCCGGGGACAGGGGTCCATACAATGAGCAGTTCTTC.

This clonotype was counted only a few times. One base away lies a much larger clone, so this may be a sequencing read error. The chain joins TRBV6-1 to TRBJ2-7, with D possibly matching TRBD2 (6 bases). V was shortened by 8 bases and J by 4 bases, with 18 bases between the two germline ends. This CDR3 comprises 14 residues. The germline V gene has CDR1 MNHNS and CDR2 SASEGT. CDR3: CASAFGGGTYEQYF. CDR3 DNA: TGTGCCAGCGCCTTTGGTGGGGGGACTTACGAGCAGTACTTC.

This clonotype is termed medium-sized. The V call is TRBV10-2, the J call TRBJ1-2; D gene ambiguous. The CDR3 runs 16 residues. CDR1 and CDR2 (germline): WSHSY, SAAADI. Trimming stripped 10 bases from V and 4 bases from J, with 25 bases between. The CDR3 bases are TGCGCCACCGTAAGCCTTCCAGGAGCCTCGATCTATGGCTACACCTTC. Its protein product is CATVSLPGASIYGYTF.

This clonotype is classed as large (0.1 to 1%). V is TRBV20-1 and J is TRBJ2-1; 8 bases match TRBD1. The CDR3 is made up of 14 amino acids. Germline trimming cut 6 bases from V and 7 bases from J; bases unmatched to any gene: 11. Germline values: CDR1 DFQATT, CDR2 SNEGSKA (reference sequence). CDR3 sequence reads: CSAIPPGQDNEQFF. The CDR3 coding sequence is TGCAGTGCCATACCCCCGGGACAGGATAATGAGCAGTTCTTC.

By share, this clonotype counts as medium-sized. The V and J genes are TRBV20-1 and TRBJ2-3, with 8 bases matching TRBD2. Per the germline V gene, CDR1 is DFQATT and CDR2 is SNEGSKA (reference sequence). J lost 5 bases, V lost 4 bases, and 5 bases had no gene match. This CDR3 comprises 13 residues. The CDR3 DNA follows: TGCAGTGCTACGCGGGGGGCTGAAGATACGCAGTATTTT. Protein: CSATRGAEDTQYF.

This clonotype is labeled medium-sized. The CDR3 here is CASSLGGLTAPVAGNTIYF. DNA for the CDR3: TGCGCCAGCAGCTTGGGAGGCTTGACTGCGCCAGTCGCTGGAAACACCATATATTTT. This chain connects TRBV5-1 to TRBJ1-3; no firm D call. V was clipped by 0 bases and J by 2 bases, with 21 bases between them. Looked up from germline, CDR1 is SGHRS and CDR2 is YFSETQ. This CDR3 is 19 amino acids long.

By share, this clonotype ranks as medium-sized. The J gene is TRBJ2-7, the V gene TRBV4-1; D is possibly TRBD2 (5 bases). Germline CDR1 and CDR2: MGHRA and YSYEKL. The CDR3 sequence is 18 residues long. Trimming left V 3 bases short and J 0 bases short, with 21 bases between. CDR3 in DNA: TGCGCCAGCAGCCAGGAACGGGTTTTTATTGGGAGCTCCTACGAGCAGTACTTC. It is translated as CASSQERVFIGSSYEQYF.

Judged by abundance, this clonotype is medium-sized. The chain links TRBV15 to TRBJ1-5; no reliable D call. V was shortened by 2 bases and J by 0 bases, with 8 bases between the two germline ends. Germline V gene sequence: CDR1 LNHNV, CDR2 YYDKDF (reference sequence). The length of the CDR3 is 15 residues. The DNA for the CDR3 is TGTGCCACCAGCAGAACAGAACTTAGCAATCAGCCCCAGCATTTT. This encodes CATSRTELSNQPQHF.

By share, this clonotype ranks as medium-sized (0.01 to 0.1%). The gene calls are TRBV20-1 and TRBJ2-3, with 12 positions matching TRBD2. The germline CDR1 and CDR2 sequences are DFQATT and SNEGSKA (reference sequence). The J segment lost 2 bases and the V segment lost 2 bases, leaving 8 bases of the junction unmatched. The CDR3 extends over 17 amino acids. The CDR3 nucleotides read TGCAGTGCTAGACCCCCCGGACTAGCGGGGACCACAGATACGCAGTATTTT. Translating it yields CSARPPGLAGTTDTQYF.

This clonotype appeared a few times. Written as DNA, the CDR3 is TGTGCCAGTAGTCCCGGGACAATGAACACTGAAGCTTTCTTT. Encoded protein: CASSPGTMNTEAFF. V gene TRBV19 combines with J gene TRBJ1-1; tentatively, D is TRBD1 (6 bases). Trimming removed 5 bases at V and 0 bases at J, with 10 bases between. The CDR3 has 14 amino acids. The germline CDR1 and CDR2 sequences are LNHDA and SQIVND (reference sequence).

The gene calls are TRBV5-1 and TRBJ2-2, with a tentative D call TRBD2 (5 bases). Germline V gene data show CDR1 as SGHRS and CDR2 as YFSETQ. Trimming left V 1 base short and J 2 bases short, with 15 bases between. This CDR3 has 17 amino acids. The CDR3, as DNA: TGCGCCAGCAGCTTGAAGGTCGGGGTCCCAAACACCGGGGAGCTGTTTTTT. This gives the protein CASSLKVGVPNTGELFF.

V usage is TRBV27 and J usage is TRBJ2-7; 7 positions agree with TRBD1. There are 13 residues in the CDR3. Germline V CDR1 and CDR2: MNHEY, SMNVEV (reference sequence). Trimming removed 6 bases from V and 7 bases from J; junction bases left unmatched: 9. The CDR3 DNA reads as TGTGCCAGCAGGGTTGACAGGGATGGTGAGCAGTACTTC. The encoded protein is CASRVDRDGEQYF.

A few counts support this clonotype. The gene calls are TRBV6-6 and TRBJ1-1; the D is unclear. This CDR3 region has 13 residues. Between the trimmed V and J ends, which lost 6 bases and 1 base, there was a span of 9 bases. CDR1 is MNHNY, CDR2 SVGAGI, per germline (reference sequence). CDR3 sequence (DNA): TGTGCCAGCAGCCCCTCCACGAACACTGAAGCTTTCTTT. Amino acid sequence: CASSPSTNTEAFF.

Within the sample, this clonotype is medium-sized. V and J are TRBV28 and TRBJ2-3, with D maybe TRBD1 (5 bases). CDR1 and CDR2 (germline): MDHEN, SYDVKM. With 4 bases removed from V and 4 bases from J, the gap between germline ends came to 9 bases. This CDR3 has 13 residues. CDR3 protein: CASSSRVPDTQYF. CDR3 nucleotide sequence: TGTGCCAGCAGTTCCAGGGTCCCAGATACGCAGTATTTT.

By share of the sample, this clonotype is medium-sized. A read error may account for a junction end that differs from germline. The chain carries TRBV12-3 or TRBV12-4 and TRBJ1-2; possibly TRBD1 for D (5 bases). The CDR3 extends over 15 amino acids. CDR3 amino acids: CASSLALAGVGGYTF. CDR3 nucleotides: TGTGCCAGCAGTCTAGCCCTTGCGGGGGTGGGTGGCTACACCTTC.

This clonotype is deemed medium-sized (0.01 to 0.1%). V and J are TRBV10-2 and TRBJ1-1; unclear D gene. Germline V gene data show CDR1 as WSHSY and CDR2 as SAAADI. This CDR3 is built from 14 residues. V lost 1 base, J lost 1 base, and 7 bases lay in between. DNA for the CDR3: TGCGCCAGCAGTGAGTGGCAGCCGAACACTGAAGCTTTCTTT. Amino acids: CASSEWQPNTEAFF.

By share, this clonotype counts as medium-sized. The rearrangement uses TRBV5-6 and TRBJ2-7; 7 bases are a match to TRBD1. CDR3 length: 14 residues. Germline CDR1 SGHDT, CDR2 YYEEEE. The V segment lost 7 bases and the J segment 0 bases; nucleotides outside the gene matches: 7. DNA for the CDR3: TGTGCCAGCTACAGGGGCGTCCCCTCCTACGAGCAGTACTTC. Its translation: CASYRGVPSYEQYF.

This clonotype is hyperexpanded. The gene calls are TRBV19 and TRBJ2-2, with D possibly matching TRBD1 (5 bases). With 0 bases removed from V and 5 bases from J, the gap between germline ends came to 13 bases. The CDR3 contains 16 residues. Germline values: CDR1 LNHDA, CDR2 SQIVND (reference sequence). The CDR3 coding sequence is TGTGCCAGTAGTATAGATGACAATTCAGGGACCGGGGAGCTGTTTTTT. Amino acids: CASSIDDNSGTGELFF.

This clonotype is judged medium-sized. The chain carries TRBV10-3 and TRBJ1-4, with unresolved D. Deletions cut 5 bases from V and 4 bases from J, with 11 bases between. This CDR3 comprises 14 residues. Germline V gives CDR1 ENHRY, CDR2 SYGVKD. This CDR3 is CAISRSGNNEKLFF. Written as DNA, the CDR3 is TGTGCCATCAGTCGTTCGGGGAATAATGAAAAACTGTTTTTT.

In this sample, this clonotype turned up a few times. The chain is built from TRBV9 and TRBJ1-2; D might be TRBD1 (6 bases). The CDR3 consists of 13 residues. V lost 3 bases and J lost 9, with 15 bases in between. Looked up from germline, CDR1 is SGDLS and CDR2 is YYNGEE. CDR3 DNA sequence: TGTGCCAGCAGCGACCACAGGGATTTACGCTACACCTTC. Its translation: CASSDHRDLRYTF.

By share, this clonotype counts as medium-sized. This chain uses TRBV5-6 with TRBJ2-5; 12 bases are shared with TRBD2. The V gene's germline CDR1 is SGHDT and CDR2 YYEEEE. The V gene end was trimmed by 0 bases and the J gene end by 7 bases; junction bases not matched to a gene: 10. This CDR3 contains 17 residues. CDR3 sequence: CASSLGLAGANKGTQYF. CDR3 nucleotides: TGTGCCAGCAGCTTGGGACTAGCGGGGGCTAACAAGGGGACCCAGTACTTC. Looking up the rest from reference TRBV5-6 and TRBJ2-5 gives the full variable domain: DAGVTQSPTHLIKTRGQQVTLRCSPKSGHDTVSWYQQALGQGPQFIFQYYEEEERQRGNFPDRFSGHQFPNYSSELNVNALLLGDSALYLCASSLGLAGANKGTQYFGPGTRLLVL.

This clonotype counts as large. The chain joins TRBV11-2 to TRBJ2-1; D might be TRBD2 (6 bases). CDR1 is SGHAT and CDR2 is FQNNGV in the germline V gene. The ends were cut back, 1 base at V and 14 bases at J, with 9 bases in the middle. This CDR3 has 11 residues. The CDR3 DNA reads TGTGCCAGCAGCTTAGTCAGGGAGGAGTTCTTC. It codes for CASSLVREEFF.

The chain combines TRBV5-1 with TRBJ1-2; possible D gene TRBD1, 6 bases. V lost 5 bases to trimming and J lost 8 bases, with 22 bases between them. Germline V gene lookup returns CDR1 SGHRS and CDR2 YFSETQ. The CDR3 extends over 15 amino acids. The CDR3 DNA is TGCGCCAGCAGTAGCTCAACCGTGGCAGGGGAAGGCTACACCTTC. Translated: CASSSSTVAGEGYTF.

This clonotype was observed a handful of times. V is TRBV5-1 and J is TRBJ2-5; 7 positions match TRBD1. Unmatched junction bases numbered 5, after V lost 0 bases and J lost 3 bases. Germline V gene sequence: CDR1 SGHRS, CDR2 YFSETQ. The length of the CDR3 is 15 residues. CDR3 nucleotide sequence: TGCGCCAGCAGCTTGGGAGGGGGCCGTGAAGAGACCCAGTACTTC. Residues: CASSLGGGREETQYF.

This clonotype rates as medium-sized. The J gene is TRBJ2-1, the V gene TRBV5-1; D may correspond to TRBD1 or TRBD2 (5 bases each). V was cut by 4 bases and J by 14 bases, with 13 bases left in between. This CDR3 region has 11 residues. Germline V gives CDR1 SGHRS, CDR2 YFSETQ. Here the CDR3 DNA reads TGCGCCAGCAGCAGGGTGGGGGAGAAGTTCTTC. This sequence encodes CASSRVGEKFF.

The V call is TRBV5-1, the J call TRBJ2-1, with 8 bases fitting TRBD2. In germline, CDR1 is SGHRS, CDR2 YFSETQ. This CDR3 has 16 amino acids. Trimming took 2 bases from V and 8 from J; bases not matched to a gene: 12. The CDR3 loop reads CASSLSPGGPKDEQFF. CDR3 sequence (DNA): TGCGCCAGCAGCTTAAGTCCGGGGGGGCCTAAGGATGAGCAGTTCTTC. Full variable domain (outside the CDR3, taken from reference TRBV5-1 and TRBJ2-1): KAGVTQTPRYLIKTRGQQVTLSCSPISGHRSVSWYQQTPGQGLQFLFEYFSETQRNKGNFPGRFSGRQFSNSRSEMNVSTLELGDSALYLCASSLSPGGPKDEQFFGPGTRLTVL.

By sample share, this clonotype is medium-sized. CDR3 sequence (DNA): TGTGCCACCAGCACTCTCGGAGGGGGCGCGGAAGATACGCAGTATTTT. Translated: CATSTLGGGAEDTQYF. The chain uses TRBV15 and TRBJ2-3, with a tentative D call TRBD1 (7 bases). This CDR3 contains 16 residues. Germline CDR1 reads LNHNV; CDR2 reads YYDKDF (reference sequence). The V gene lost 4 bases and the J gene lost 5 bases, with 19 bases spanning the gap. The full variable domain, in which reference TRBV15 and TRBJ2-3 provide the parts outside the CDR3, is DAMVIQNPRYQVTQFGKPVTLSCSQTLNHNVMYWYQQKSSQAPKLLFHYYDKDFNNEADTPDNFQSRRPNTSFCFLDIRSPGLGDTAMYLCATSTLGGGAEDTQYFGPGTRLTVL.

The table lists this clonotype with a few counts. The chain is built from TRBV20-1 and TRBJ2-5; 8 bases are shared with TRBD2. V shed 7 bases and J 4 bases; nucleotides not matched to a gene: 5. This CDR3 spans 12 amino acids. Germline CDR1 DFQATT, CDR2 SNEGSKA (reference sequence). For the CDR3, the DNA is TGCAGTGGAGATGCGGGGGGAGAGACCCAGTACTTC. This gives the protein CSGDAGGETQYF.

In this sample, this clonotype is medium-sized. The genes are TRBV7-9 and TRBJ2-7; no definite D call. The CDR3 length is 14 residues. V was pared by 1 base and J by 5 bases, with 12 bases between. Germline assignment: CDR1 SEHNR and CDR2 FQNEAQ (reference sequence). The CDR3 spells CASSLVAAWDEQYF. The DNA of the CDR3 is TGTGCCAGCAGCTTAGTGGCGGCCTGGGACGAGCAGTACTTC.